This T cell receptor (beta chain) appears in the sequencing data of a study of cytomegalovirus exposure and HLA in healthy donors. Study as a whole: Among 350 to 500 genotyped donors, around 82% fell in the Caucasian-associated ancestry cluster. Study outcomes and limitations: In a later analysis, HLA-associated TCR beta chains were more clonally expanded than equally common others.

For this clone: As yet, its antigen is unknown.

The PCR made use of 60 Vbeta and 13 Jbeta primers. TCRdb keeps only in-frame clones here, not all; method: immunoSEQ multiplex PCR. The sample consists of about 130,000 clones, roughly 80% of them appearing once. J gave up 5 bases and V 2 bases, and 1 base lay outside the gene matches. The CDR3 loop spans 14 amino acids. Germline values: CDR1 MNHEY, CDR2 SVGAGI. Sequencing was performed on PBMCs. The clonotype originates from a man younger than 35 in good health and CMV-seropositive. The V call is TRBV6-5, the J call TRBJ1-4; 8 bases match TRBD1. The CDR3 sequence is CASSYRQGNEKLFF. In nucleotides, the CDR3 is TGTGCCAGCAGTTACAGACAGGGGAATGAAAAACTGTTTTTT.